A selection of T cell receptor beta chains follows, all from one sample in a study of cytomegalovirus exposure and HLA in healthy donors. The assay was immunoSEQ multiplex PCR, and TCRdb's table has in-frame clones only and misses some. The sample table includes 150,000 or so clones. The specimen sequenced was PBMCs. The receptors derive from a woman aged 45-60 years in good health and CMV-seronegative. Each CDR3 is given with its conserved first and last residue. D genes are given only for firm matches.

cdr3_nt	cdr3_aa	d_call	j_call	v_call
TGTGCCAGCGGGGCTAGGTATTCGGAGTCACCCCTCCACTTT	CASGARYSESPLHF	.	TRBJ1-6	TRBV6-1
TGTGCCTGGAGTGGATACAGGGATGCTTACGGCTACACCTTC	CAWSGYRDAYGYTF	.	TRBJ1-2	TRBV30
TGTGCCAGCGGGGGGGTGTATTTAGGAACCATCGGAGATACGCAGTATTTT	CASGGVYLGTIGDTQYF	TRBD2	TRBJ2-3	TRBV25-1
TGTGCCTGGAGTCAAGACAGTCTCAATCAGCCCCAGCATTTT	CAWSQDSLNQPQHF	.	TRBJ1-5	TRBV30
TGTGCCAGCAGCGGCCGCGGACTAGCGGGGTTCAATGAGCAGTTCTTC	CASSGRGLAGFNEQFF	TRBD2	TRBJ2-1	TRBV9
TGTGCCAGCAGTCTCGGCAGGGCCTACGAGCAGTACTTC	CASSLGRAYEQYF	.	TRBJ2-7	TRBV28
TGTGCCAGCAGCGGCCGACAGGGGGCGAATGGTTCACCCCTCCACTTT	CASSGRQGANGSPLHF	TRBD1	TRBJ1-6	TRBV9
TGTGCCAGTAGTCCCCCTTCGAACACTGAAGCTTTCTTT	CASSPPSNTEAFF	.	TRBJ1-1	TRBV19
TGTGCCAGCAGCTTTACAGCGGAAGGCACAGATACGCAGTATTTT	CASSFTAEGTDTQYF	.	TRBJ2-3	TRBV5-4
TGTGCCAGCAGCTTGAGCCACAGCCCCTACAATGAGCAGTTCTTC	CASSLSHSPYNEQFF	.	TRBJ2-1	TRBV5-4
TGTGCCAGCAGCCCGAACGGACAGGGAAATGAAAAACTGTTTTTT	CASSPNGQGNEKLFF	TRBD1	TRBJ1-4	TRBV11-2
TGTGCCAGAAGCGGGGGGACTCGGACGGGGAACACTGAAGCTTTCTTT	CARSGGTRTGNTEAFF	.	TRBJ1-1	TRBV5-3
TGTGCCTGGACCCCGGGTATAAGCAATCAGCCCCAGCATTTT	CAWTPGISNQPQHF	.	TRBJ1-5	TRBV30
TGCGCCAGCAGCGCCGACGGAGCGAACACCGGGGAGCTGTTTTTT	CASSADGANTGELFF	.	TRBJ2-2	TRBV5-1
TGCACCAGCAGTCTTGAAGGGACCGGGACTAGCGGGACATACGAGCAGTACTTC	CTSSLEGTGTSGTYEQYF	.	TRBJ2-7	TRBV1
TGTGCCAGCAGCTTAGACCGGGGCCAGTACTTC	CASSLDRGQYF	.	TRBJ2-5	TRBV11-2
TGTGCCAGCAGCTTAATTTTAGGAGGTGGGGAAAAACTGTTTTTT	CASSLILGGGEKLFF	.	TRBJ1-4	TRBV7-9
TGCGCCAGCAGCCCAATCCGGGGAAACACCATATATTTT	CASSPIRGNTIYF	.	TRBJ1-3	TRBV4-1
TGTGCCAGCAGTGTTGGAGATACAGGGTCCCTCTATGGCTACACCTTC	CASSVGDTGSLYGYTF	.	TRBJ1-2	TRBV6-1
TGTGCCAGTAGTAAAGGACTAGGGAGCTACATTCAGTACTTC	CASSKGLGSYIQYF	TRBD2	TRBJ2-4	TRBV19
TGTGCCAGCAGCCATCGTGGACGGGACTCTGGGGCCAACGTCCTGACTTTC	CASSHRGRDSGANVLTF	.	TRBJ2-6	TRBV14
TGTGCCAGCAGCTTAGCGGGGGCCCCCCCCTACACCTTC	CASSLAGAPPYTF	.	TRBJ1-2	TRBV7-2
TGTGCCAGCAGTTCACCTTACGCGGGGGGCCAGTACTTC	CASSSPYAGGQYF	TRBD2	TRBJ2-7	TRBV25-1
TGCGCCAGCAGCTTAAAGCCTACCGGGACAACCTACGAGCAGTACTTC	CASSLKPTGTTYEQYF	.	TRBJ2-7	TRBV5-1
TGTGCCAGCGCCCGGGACTTGAACTCCAATGAGCAGTTCTTC	CASARDLNSNEQFF	.	TRBJ2-1	TRBV2
TGTGCCAGCAGCCACGGACTAGCGGGACTCCAAGAGACCCAGTACTTC	CASSHGLAGLQETQYF	TRBD2	TRBJ2-5	TRBV28
TGTGCCAGCAGTGGACAGGGTGCAACTAATGAAAAACTGTTTTTT	CASSGQGATNEKLFF	TRBD1	TRBJ1-4	TRBV28
TGTGCCAGCACCTTAGCAGGGGCCTACGAGCAGTACTTC	CASTLAGAYEQYF	.	TRBJ2-7	TRBV7-8